This T cell receptor beta chain appears in the sequencing data of a study of T-cell reconstitution after alpha-beta-depleted transplantation in children. Unique molecular identifiers were incorporated during preparation of the TCRbeta library. TCRdb ran MiXCR on the PCR reads and lists one entry per CDR3 protein. Of about 540,000 distinct CDR3 sequences in the sample, about 16% were seen once. This clonotype was detected only a few times. This TCR was recovered from a human donor who donated a stem cell graft to a child with acute lymphoblastic leukemia. This specimen consisted of PBMCs from the stem cell graft donor, obtained from the stem cell graft.

The CDR3 DNA is TGTGCCACCAGCGCCGGACTAGCGGGAGTCTATTCCGGGGAGCTGTTTTTT. Its protein product is CATSAGLAGVYSGELFF. The chain links TRBV15 to TRBJ2-2, with 13 positions matching TRBD2. Germline values: CDR1 LNHNV, CDR2 YYDKDF (reference sequence). V gave up 5 bases and J gave up 6 bases; unmatched junction bases: 9. The CDR3 is 17 amino acids.